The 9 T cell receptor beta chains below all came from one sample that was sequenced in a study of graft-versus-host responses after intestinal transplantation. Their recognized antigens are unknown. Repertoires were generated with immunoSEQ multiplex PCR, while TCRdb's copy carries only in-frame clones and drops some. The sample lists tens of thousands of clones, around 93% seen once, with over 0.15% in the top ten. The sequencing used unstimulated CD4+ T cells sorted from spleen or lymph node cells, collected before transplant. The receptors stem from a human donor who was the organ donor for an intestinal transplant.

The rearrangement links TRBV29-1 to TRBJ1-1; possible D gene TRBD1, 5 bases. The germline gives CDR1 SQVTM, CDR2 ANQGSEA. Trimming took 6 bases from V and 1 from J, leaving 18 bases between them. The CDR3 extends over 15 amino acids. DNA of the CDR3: TGCAGCGTCGTTAACCGGGGGTTCGGGAACACTGAAGCTTTCTTT. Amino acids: CSVVNRGFGNTEAFF.

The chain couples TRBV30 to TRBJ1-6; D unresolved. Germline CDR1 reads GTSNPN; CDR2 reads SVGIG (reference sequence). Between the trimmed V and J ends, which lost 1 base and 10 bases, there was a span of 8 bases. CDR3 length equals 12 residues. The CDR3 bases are TGTGCCTGGAGTGAGGCAGGCTCACCCCTCCACTTT. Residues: CAWSEAGSPLHF.

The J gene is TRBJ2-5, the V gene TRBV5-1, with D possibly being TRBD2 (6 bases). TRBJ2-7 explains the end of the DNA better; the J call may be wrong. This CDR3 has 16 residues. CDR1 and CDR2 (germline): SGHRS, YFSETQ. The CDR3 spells CASSRGLQRASYEQYF. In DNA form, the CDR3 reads TGCGCCAGCAGTCGGGGACTCCAGCGCGCGTCTTACGAGCAGTACTTC.

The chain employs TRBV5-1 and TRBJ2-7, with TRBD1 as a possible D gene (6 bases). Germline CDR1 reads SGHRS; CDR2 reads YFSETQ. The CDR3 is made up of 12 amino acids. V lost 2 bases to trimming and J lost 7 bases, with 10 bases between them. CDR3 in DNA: TGCGCCAGCAGCTTAGGACAGAGAGAGCAGTACTTC. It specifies CASSLGQREQYF.

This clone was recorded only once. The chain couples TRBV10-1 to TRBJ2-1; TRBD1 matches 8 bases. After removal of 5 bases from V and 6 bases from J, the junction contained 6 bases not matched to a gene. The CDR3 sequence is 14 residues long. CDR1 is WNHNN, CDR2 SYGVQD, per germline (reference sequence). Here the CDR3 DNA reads TGCGCCAGCAGTCTGGACAGGGTAATCAATGAGCAGTTCTTC. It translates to CASSLDRVINEQFF.

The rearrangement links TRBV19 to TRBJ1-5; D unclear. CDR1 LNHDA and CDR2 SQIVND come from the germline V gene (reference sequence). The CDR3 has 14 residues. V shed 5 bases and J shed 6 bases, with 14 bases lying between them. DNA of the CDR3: TGTGCCAGTAGTCCTCCGTCAGCCCCTCAGCCCCAGCATTTT. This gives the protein CASSPPSAPQPQHF.

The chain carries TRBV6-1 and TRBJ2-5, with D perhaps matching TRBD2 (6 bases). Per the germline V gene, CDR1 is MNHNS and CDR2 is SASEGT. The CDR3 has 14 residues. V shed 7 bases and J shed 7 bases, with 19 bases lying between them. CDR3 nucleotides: TGTGCCAGCAAGGAAGGGGCGGGGACTGGGACCCAGTACTTC. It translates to CASKEGAGTGTQYF.

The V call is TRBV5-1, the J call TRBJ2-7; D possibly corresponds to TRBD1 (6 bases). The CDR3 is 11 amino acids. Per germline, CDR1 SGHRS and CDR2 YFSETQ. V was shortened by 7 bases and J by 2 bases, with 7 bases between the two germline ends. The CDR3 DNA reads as TGCGCCAGCCGGGACACCTACGAGCAGTACTTC. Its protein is CASRDTYEQYF. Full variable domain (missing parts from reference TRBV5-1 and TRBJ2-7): KAGVTQTPRYLIKTRGQQVTLSCSPISGHRSVSWYQQTPGQGLQFLFEYFSETQRNKGNFPGRFSGRQFSNSRSEMNVSTLELGDSALYLCASRDTYEQYFGPGTRLTVT.

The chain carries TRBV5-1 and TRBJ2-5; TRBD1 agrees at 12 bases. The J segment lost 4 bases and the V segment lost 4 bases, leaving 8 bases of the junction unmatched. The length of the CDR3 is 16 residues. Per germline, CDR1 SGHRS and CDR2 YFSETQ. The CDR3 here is CASSAWGQGAAETQYF. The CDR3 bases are TGCGCCAGCAGCGCGTGGGGACAGGGGGCTGCAGAGACCCAGTACTTC.